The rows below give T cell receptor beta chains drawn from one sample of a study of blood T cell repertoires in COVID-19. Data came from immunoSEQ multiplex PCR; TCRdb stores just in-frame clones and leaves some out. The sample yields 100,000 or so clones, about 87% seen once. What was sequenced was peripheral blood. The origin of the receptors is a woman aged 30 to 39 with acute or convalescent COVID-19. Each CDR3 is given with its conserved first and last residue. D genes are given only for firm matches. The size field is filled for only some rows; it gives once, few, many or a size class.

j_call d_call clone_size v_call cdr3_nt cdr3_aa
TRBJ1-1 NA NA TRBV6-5 TGTGCCAGCAGCAGGGGTGGGCCTGAAGCTTTCTTT CASSRGGPEAFF
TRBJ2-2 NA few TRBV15 TGTGCCACCCACAGTGCTGAAGAGGGCCAGGCGAACACCGGGGAGCTGTTTTTT CATHSAEEGQANTGELFF
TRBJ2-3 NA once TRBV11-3 TGTGCCAGCAGCTTAGCGGCGGGCGCAGATACGCAGTATTTT CASSLAAGADTQYF
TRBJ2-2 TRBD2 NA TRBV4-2 TGTGCCAGCAGCCAAGATTTAAGACTAGCAACCGGGGAGCTGTTTTTT CASSQDLRLATGELFF
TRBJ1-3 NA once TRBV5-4 TGTGCCAGCAGCTTGGGCGACACCATATATTTT CASSLGDTIYF
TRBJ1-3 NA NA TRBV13 TGTGCCAGCAGCTCCAGGGTTTGGGGAAACACCATATATTTT CASSSRVWGNTIYF
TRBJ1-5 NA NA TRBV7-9 TGTGCCAGCAGCTTAAGTGGCAGTAGCAATCAGCCCCAGCATTTT CASSLSGSSNQPQHF
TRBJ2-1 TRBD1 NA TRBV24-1 TGTGCCACCAGTCCCGCCCCCGGACAGGGACCCATCAATGAGCAGTTCTTC CATSPAPGQGPINEQFF
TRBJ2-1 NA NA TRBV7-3 TGTGCCAGCAGCTTAACTCGGCAGGCCAACAATGAGCAGTTCTTC CASSLTRQANNEQFF
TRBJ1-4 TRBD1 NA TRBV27 TGTGCCAGCGGCCCGGACAGGGGGGAAAAACTGTTTTTT CASGPDRGEKLFF
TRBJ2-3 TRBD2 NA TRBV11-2 TGTGCCAGCAGCTTATTTTATTCGGGGGGTAAGGATACGCAGTATTTT CASSLFYSGGKDTQYF
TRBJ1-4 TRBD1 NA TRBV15 TGTGCCACCAGCAGAGCGCTGACAGGGGGCGTCCGAAATGAAAAACTGTTTTTT CATSRALTGGVRNEKLFF
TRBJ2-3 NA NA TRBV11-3 TGTGCCAGCAGTTTTTCGGACGCAGGAGGTACGCAGTATTTT CASSFSDAGGTQYF
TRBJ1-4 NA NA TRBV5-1 TGCGCCAGCAGCTTGGTCCCAGGGGCAACTAATGAAAAACTGTTTTTT CASSLVPGATNEKLFF
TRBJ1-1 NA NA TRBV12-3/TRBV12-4 TGTGCCAGCAGTTTTTCCGGGGGTGGAGCTTTCTTT CASSFSGGGAFF
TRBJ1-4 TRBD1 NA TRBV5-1 TGCGCCAGCAGCACCGGGACAGTGGAGAATGAAAAACTGTTTTTT CASSTGTVENEKLFF
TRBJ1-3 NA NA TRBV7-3 TGTGCCATAGAAAGGGGGTACTCGCGGGGAAACACCATATATTTT CAIERGYSRGNTIYF
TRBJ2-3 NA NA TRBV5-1 TGCGCCAGCAGCCCCGGGACCCGGGGGGATACGCAGTATTTT CASSPGTRGDTQYF
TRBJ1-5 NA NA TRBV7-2 TGTGCCAGCAGCACATCTCCCTATCAGCCCCAGCATTTT CASSTSPYQPQHF
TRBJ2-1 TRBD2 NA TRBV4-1 TGCGCCAGCAGCCAAGTAGTAGCGGGGGGCATTTACAATGAGCAGTTCTTC CASSQVVAGGIYNEQFF
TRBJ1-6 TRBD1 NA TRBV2 TGTGCCAGCAGTGAGGGGACAGCCGGCGGACACTTT CASSEGTAGGHF
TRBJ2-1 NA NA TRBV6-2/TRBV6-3 TGTGCCAGCAGTACACGGATGTCGGAGGAGCAGTTCTTC CASSTRMSEEQFF
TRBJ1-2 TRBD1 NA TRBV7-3 TGTGCCAGCAGCTCTGGACAGGGGAGAGGCTACACCTTC CASSSGQGRGYTF
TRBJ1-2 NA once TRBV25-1 TGTGCCAGCAGGGACAGCGCTAACTATGGCTACACCTTC CASRDSANYGYTF
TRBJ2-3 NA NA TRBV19 TGTGCCAGTAGTCCTTTCCCAGGTTTAAGCACAGATACGCAGTATTTT CASSPFPGLSTDTQYF
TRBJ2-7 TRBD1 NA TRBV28 TGTGCCAGCAGTCCATATACCGGGACAGGGATCTACGAGCAGTACTTC CASSPYTGTGIYEQYF
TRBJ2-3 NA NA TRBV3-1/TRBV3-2 TGTGCCAGCAGCCCCCGGGGGACAGATACGCAGTATTTT CASSPRGTDTQYF
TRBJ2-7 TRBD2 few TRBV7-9 TGTGCCAGCAGCCTACCCCCCCCGAGCGGGGGGAACTCCTACGAGCAGTACTTC CASSLPPPSGGNSYEQYF